This record looks at one TCR beta chain sequence and its context. The specificity of this receptor is unknown. Base-call qualities are not available, and no considerably larger clone is one nucleotide away. High-throughput TCRbeta CDR3 sequencing of frozen genomic DNA was performed by immunoSEQ, including PCR amplification, mapping, bias correction and internal controls. On the study's bioinformatics: Productive rearrangements were retained, and unique TCRbeta sequences were defined by the CDR3 nucleotide sequence together with the V and J gene. Donor-reactive sequences required at least 5-fold expansion in CFSE-low cells versus unstimulated pre-transplant cells and at least 0.01% frequency. Minimum frequency thresholds were set for each subject based on the unstimulated sample with the lowest template count, ensuring at least 90% detection power. Repertoire turnover was measured by Jensen-Shannon divergence between the top 1000 TCRbeta sequences post- and pre-transplant. Changes in detection of donor-reactive sequences were assessed with two-sided Fisher's exact tests. Not all clones reach the TCRdb copy of this immuneACCESS table, which keeps in-frame sequences only. Checked studies attribute under half of the gap to unresolved V genes and leave the rest unexplained. The V and J calls and clone size are taken from that table; D and trimming were inferred from the DNA. The sample contains roughly 40,000 clones, just over 85% of them found a single time. The ten largest clonotypes hold more than 2% of the sample.

This sample was taken from a study of T cell clones after liver transplantation (dated by TCRdb to the late 2010s). Regarding the complete study: Samples were obtained from ITN030ST, a randomized trial in which withdrawal of immunosuppression was attempted within 2 years of liver transplantation. Donor-reactive T cell clones were identified by TCRbeta sequencing after a pre-transplant mixed lymphocyte reaction and then tracked in post-transplant blood. As an antigen-independent comparator for donor-reactive sequences, third party-reactive TCRbeta sequences were also identified from pre-transplant MLRs. Of the eight recipients, a few were HCV-positive, while the remaining recipients had been transplanted for non-autoimmune, non-viral indications. Until randomization at 12-24 months post-transplant, subjects were given standard immunosuppression, with no induction therapy. Tolerance meant complete immunosuppression withdrawal for at least one year without liver enzymes rising beyond twice the upper limit of normal. Blood samples were taken pre-transplant, pre-randomization before withdrawal, and post-randomization after full withdrawal or failed withdrawal. The study cohort included 8 liver transplant recipients, of whom 3 were classified as tolerant and 5 as non-tolerant. The study at large found these results: When repertoire turnover was taken into account, detection of donor-reactive sequences was significantly reduced in 7 of 8 subjects for CD4 and in 8 of 8 subjects for CD8. Circulating donor-reactive CD4 TCRbeta sequences fell significantly post-transplant in most of the 8 subjects, irrespective of tolerance or HCV status. The conclusions were preliminary, being limited by small, heterogeneous patient numbers and by non-standardized post-transplant time points. In two subjects, low numbers of available donor cells limited the measurable donor-reactive repertoire. Because no allograft tissue specimens were available, donor-reactive T cells may have migrated into the graft instead of being deleted. Donor-reactive sequences declined more than third party-reactive ones, suggesting partial antigen-specific deletion unrelated to withdrawal success.

Thawed unstimulated PBMCs were stained for CD3, CD4 and CD8 and FACS-sorted into CD3+CD4+ and CD3+CD8+ populations. Randomization to immunosuppression withdrawal applied to every one of the 8 studied subjects. The Qiagen DNeasy Blood and Tissue Kit was used for isolation of genomic DNA. At the junction V is shortened by 7 bases and J by 7 bases; bases outside the gene matches: 9. The CDR3 measures 12 amino acids from cysteine to phenylalanine. Of the read, only the CDR3 DNA is kept; its 36 bases are in frame from base 1. The germline V gene provides CDR1 SQVTM and CDR2 ANQGSEA. This material consisted of CD4+ T cells from blood, taken 24 months after liver transplant. The sequence was obtained from a human patient who received a liver transplant. It is possible that, after a transplant, some T cells come from the graft donor. The sequence joins TRBV29-1 to TRBJ2-5, with 7 bases in between that match TRBD1. The bases are TGCAGCGCTACCGGGACAGCAACGACCCAGTACTTC. The encoded protein is CSATGTATTQYF.